This is a list of T cell receptor beta chains from one sample in a study of cytomegalovirus exposure and HLA in healthy donors. Measured with immunoSEQ multiplex PCR; TCRdb has only the in-frame clones, and not every one. This repertoire shows approximately 190,000 clones, 75% to 90% found once; its top ten account for approximately 6.3%. Sequenced: PBMCs. These receptors were collected from a man aged 35-49 years in good health and CMV-seropositive. The CDR3 runs from the conserved cysteine through the conserved F or W. D genes are given only for firm matches. The size entry is marked missing in some rows and otherwise reads once, few, many or a size class.

clone size: .; V gene: TRBV4-1; D gene: TRBD1; CDR3 length: 15; J gene: TRBJ2-2; CDR3 DNA: TGCGCCAGCAGCCAAGTCGACAGGGACACCGGGGAGCTGTTTTTT; CDR3 protein: CASSQVDRDTGELFF
clone size: .; V gene: TRBV4-3; D gene: .; CDR3 length: 15; J gene: TRBJ1-2; CDR3 DNA: TGCGCCAGCAGCCAAGAGAGGGATAGTAACTATGGCTACACCTTC; CDR3 protein: CASSQERDSNYGYTF
clone size: .; V gene: TRBV7-9; D gene: .; CDR3 length: 14; J gene: TRBJ2-2; CDR3 DNA: TGTTCCAGCAGCACGCCCAGAGGCACCGGGGAGCTGTTTTTT; CDR3 protein: CSSSTPRGTGELFF
clone size: .; V gene: TRBV19; D gene: TRBD1; CDR3 length: 13; J gene: TRBJ1-2; CDR3 DNA: TGTGCCAGCTTCCCTATGACAGGGGGACCTGGCACCTTC; CDR3 protein: CASFPMTGGPGTF
clone size: .; V gene: TRBV7-3; D gene: .; CDR3 length: 14; J gene: TRBJ2-6; CDR3 DNA: TGTGCCAGTCAACTATCCCCTGGGGCCAACGTCCTGACTTTC; CDR3 protein: CASQLSPGANVLTF
clone size: .; V gene: TRBV2; D gene: TRBD2; CDR3 length: 14; J gene: TRBJ2-7; CDR3 DNA: TGTGCCAGCACGGGACTAGCGGGGGGGTCAGAGCAGTACTTC; CDR3 protein: CASTGLAGGSEQYF
clone size: .; V gene: TRBV19; D gene: TRBD1; CDR3 length: 14; J gene: TRBJ2-2; CDR3 DNA: TGTGCCAGCGACGCAGGGGGGAACACCGGGGAGCTGTTTTTT; CDR3 protein: CASDAGGNTGELFF
clone size: .; V gene: TRBV5-1; D gene: .; CDR3 length: 14; J gene: TRBJ2-7; CDR3 DNA: TGCGCCAGCGGCCGAATGGGTAGCGGCTACGAGCAGTACTTC; CDR3 protein: CASGRMGSGYEQYF
clone size: .; V gene: TRBV30; D gene: TRBD1; CDR3 length: 11; J gene: TRBJ1-1; CDR3 DNA: TGTGCCTGGATCTACGGGACAGTTGCTTTCTTT; CDR3 protein: CAWIYGTVAFF
clone size: few; V gene: TRBV5-1; D gene: TRBD1; CDR3 length: 17; J gene: TRBJ2-5; CDR3 DNA: TGCGCCAGCAGCCCCCTTAGGACAGGGGGCGCGGGAGAGACCCAGTACTTC; CDR3 protein: CASSPLRTGGAGETQYF
clone size: few; V gene: TRBV4-3; D gene: TRBD1; CDR3 length: 14; J gene: TRBJ2-7; CDR3 DNA: TGCGCCAGCAGCCAAGGACAGGGGGAACACGAGCAGTACTTC; CDR3 protein: CASSQGQGEHEQYF
clone size: .; V gene: TRBV19; D gene: .; CDR3 length: 15; J gene: TRBJ1-5; CDR3 DNA: TGTGCCAGTAGTCCCCGGGGAGGCTTGGGACAGCCCCAGCATTTT; CDR3 protein: CASSPRGGLGQPQHF
clone size: .; V gene: TRBV7-2; D gene: TRBD1; CDR3 length: 14; J gene: TRBJ2-7; CDR3 DNA: TGTGCCAGCAGCTTAGGGACAGGGCGGGCCGAGCAGTACTTC; CDR3 protein: CASSLGTGRAEQYF
clone size: .; V gene: TRBV9; D gene: TRBD1; CDR3 length: 19; J gene: TRBJ1-6; CDR3 DNA: TGTGCCAGCAGCGGAACGGGACAGCCCTACCCAAACTATAATTCACCCCTCCACTTT; CDR3 protein: CASSGTGQPYPNYNSPLHF
clone size: .; V gene: TRBV5-4; D gene: .; CDR3 length: 14; J gene: TRBJ1-1; CDR3 DNA: TGTGCCAGCAGCTCACCCACAGGATGGACTGAAGCTTTCTTT; CDR3 protein: CASSSPTGWTEAFF
clone size: .; V gene: TRBV19; D gene: TRBD1; CDR3 length: 15; J gene: TRBJ1-2; CDR3 DNA: TGTGCCAGTAATGCCGGGACAGCGTCAGGGTATGGCTACACCTTC; CDR3 protein: CASNAGTASGYGYTF
clone size: .; V gene: TRBV28; D gene: .; CDR3 length: 12; J gene: TRBJ2-1; CDR3 DNA: TGTGCCAGCAGTTTGGGCTCCAATGAGCAGTTCTTC; CDR3 protein: CASSLGSNEQFF
clone size: .; V gene: TRBV7-9; D gene: .; CDR3 length: 12; J gene: TRBJ1-2; CDR3 DNA: TGTGCCAGCAGCCTGGACACACGAGGCTACACCTTC; CDR3 protein: CASSLDTRGYTF
clone size: .; V gene: TRBV4-1; D gene: TRBD1; CDR3 length: 16; J gene: TRBJ2-7; CDR3 DNA: TGCGCCAGCAGTCAGTCCGGGACAGCCATTTCCTACGAGCAGTACTTC; CDR3 protein: CASSQSGTAISYEQYF
clone size: .; V gene: TRBV5-8; D gene: .; CDR3 length: 12; J gene: TRBJ2-7; CDR3 DNA: TGTGCCAGCAGCTTTGTCAGACTCGAGCAGTACTTC; CDR3 protein: CASSFVRLEQYF
clone size: once; V gene: TRBV2; D gene: .; CDR3 length: 15; J gene: TRBJ1-3; CDR3 DNA: TGTGCCGCCTCACCCAGGGCCTGGGATGGAAACACCATATATTTT; CDR3 protein: CAASPRAWDGNTIYF
clone size: .; V gene: TRBV5-4; D gene: TRBD1; CDR3 length: 15; J gene: TRBJ2-3; CDR3 DNA: TGTGCCAGCAGCTCCTCGGACAGGGACGCAGATACGCAGTATTTT; CDR3 protein: CASSSSDRDADTQYF
clone size: .; V gene: TRBV5-6; D gene: TRBD1; CDR3 length: 15; J gene: TRBJ2-7; CDR3 DNA: TGTGCCAGCAGCATTGGGACAGGGGAGGCTTACGAGCAGTACTTC; CDR3 protein: CASSIGTGEAYEQYF
clone size: .; V gene: TRBV4-1; D gene: TRBD2; CDR3 length: 21; J gene: TRBJ2-3; CDR3 DNA: TGCGCCAGCAGCCAAGAGCTGGCTAGCGGGGGGGCCGCTCGGATCACAGATACGCAGTATTTT; CDR3 protein: CASSQELASGGAARITDTQYF